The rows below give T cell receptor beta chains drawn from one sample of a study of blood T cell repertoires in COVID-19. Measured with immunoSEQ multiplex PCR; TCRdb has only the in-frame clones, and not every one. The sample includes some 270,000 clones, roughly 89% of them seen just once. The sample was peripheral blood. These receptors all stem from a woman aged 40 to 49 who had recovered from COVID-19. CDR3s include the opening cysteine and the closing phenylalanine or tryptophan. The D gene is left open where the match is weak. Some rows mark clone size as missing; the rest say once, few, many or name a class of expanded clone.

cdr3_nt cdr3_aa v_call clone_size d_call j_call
TGTGCCAGCTCACCACAAACGGCAGGGGGCGAGGATGGCTACACCTTC CASSPQTAGGEDGYTF TRBV18 few TRBD1 TRBJ1-2
TGTGCCAGCAGTTGGAACAGGGACACTGAAGCTTTCTTT CASSWNRDTEAFF TRBV6-5 NA NA TRBJ1-1
TGTGCCAGCAGCTTCGCCTCAACAGGGTTCTCTGGGGCCAACGTCCTGACTTTC CASSFASTGFSGANVLTF TRBV7-2 NA NA TRBJ2-6
TGTGCCAGCAGCCAAGATAGAGGAGGAGGAGGCTACACCTTC CASSQDRGGGGYTF TRBV3-1/TRBV3-2 NA NA TRBJ1-2
TGCGCCAGCAGCTTGGTAGTGGTAGCGGGAGGAGGAGGTGAGCAGTTCTTC CASSLVVVAGGGGEQFF TRBV5-1 NA TRBD2 TRBJ2-1
TGTGCCAGCTCGATGGGTGGAGGAGTCTCCTACGAGCAGTACTTC CASSMGGGVSYEQYF TRBV2 NA NA TRBJ2-7
TGCGCCAGCAGCGAACTTGAAAATGAGCAGTTCTTC CASSELENEQFF TRBV5-1 NA NA TRBJ2-1
TGCGCCAGCAGCCGCGGACAGGCCCGGGGGCTGACGGAAAAACTGTTTTTT CASSRGQARGLTEKLFF TRBV4-1 NA TRBD1 TRBJ1-4
TGTGCCAGCAGCTCAAGACGGACACAAGAGACCCAGTACTTC CASSSRRTQETQYF TRBV7-2 NA NA TRBJ2-5
TGTGCCAGCAGTCCTTCGATAATACACACCACAGATACGCAGTATTTT CASSPSIIHTTDTQYF TRBV6-4 few NA TRBJ2-3
TGTGCCAGCAGCTCCCAGGGCACCGGGGAGCTGTTTTTT CASSSQGTGELFF TRBV9 NA NA TRBJ2-2
TGTGCCAGAAGCTTGGGGACAATCCCCGGGGAGCTGTTTTTT CARSLGTIPGELFF TRBV5-3 NA NA TRBJ2-2
TGTGCCAGCAGCCCCACGTCGGACAGTTACAATGAGCAGTTCTTC CASSPTSDSYNEQFF TRBV7-2 few NA TRBJ2-1
TGTGCCACCGCGGGCACAGGGGGCGCCGGGGAGCTGTTTTTT CATAGTGGAGELFF TRBV10-3 NA TRBD1 TRBJ2-2
TGTGCCAGCAGCTCACGGGACAGGGTTGTTGGAAACACCATATATTTT CASSSRDRVVGNTIYF TRBV7-8 NA TRBD1 TRBJ1-3
TGTGCCATCAATGGAGGGGGCTTAGGTGGCTACACCTTC CAINGGGLGGYTF TRBV10-3 NA TRBD1 TRBJ1-2
TGTGCCAGTAGCACAGGGAGCGGTCAGCCCCAGCATTTT CASSTGSGQPQHF TRBV19 NA NA TRBJ1-5
TGTGCCAGCAGTTTTACAGGGGGCACTAATGAAAAACTGTTTTTT CASSFTGGTNEKLFF TRBV9 NA TRBD1 TRBJ1-4
TGTGCCAGCAGCAGACAGGGCTCTGGAAACACCATATATTTT CASSRQGSGNTIYF TRBV5-6 NA TRBD1 TRBJ1-3
TGTGCCAGCAGCACACAGGGGTGGGCAGGGACCCAGTACTTC CASSTQGWAGTQYF TRBV5-6 few TRBD1 TRBJ2-5
TGTGCCACCCAAGCGCAGGGCATCCAAACCGGGGAGCTGTTTTTT CATQAQGIQTGELFF TRBV18 NA NA TRBJ2-2
TGTGCCAGCAGCGCTCCAGGGGCCCTGAACACCGGGGAGCTGTTTTTT CASSAPGALNTGELFF TRBV11-3 NA NA TRBJ2-2